Described below is a single T cell receptor beta chain sequence and its context. This record comes from a study of cytomegalovirus exposure and HLA in healthy donors. The PCR had 60 Vbeta and 13 Jbeta primers. The table came from immunoSEQ multiplex PCR; TCRdb's copy has only in-frame clones and leaves some out. The sample holds some 90,000 clones, approximately 71% seen once. The germline gives CDR1 SGHDT, CDR2 YYEEEE. The trim removed 1 base at V and 6 bases at J, leaving 4 bases unmatched. This CDR3 is 14 amino acids long. The chain combines TRBV5-6 with TRBJ2-7; 10 nucleotides agree with TRBD1. The sample was PBMCs. This TCR was recovered from a man between 45 and 60 years old in good health and CMV-seronegative. CDR3 nucleotides: TGTGCCAGCAGCTTGTCCGGGACAGGGGCCGAGCAGTACGTC. The encoded protein is CASSLSGTGAEQYV.